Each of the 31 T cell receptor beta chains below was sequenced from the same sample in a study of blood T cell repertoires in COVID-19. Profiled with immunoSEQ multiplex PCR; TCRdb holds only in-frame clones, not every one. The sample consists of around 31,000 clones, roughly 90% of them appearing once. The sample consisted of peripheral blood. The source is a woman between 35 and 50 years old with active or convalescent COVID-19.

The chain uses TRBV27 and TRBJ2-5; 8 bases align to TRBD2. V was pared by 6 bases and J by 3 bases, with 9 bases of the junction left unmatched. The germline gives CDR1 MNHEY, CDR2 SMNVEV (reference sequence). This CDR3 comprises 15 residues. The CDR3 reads CASSSKGAGEETQYF. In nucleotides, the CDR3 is TGTGCCAGCAGCTCTAAGGGAGCGGGGGAAGAGACCCAGTACTTC.

CDR3 sequence reads: CASSLVGTGAEKLFF. The CDR3 region has the DNA TGTGCCAGCAGCTTGGTTGGGACAGGAGCCGAAAAACTGTTTTTT. The chain couples TRBV5-5 to TRBJ1-4; 8 bases are shared with TRBD1. After removal of 0 bases from V and 8 bases from J, the junction contained 6 bases not matched to a gene. The CDR3 totals 15 residues. Per germline, CDR1 SGHKS and CDR2 YYEKEE (reference sequence).

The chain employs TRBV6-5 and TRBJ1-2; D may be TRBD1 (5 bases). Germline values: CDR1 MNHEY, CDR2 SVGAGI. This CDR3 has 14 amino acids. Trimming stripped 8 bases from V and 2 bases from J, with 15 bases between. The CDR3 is CASGQGRENYGYTF. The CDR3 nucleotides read TGTGCCAGCGGCCAGGGACGGGAGAACTATGGCTACACCTTC.

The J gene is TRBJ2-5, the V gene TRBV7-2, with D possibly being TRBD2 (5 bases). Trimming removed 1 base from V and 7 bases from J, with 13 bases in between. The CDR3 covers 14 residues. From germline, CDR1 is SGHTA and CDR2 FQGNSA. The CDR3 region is CASSLVVRAGTQYF. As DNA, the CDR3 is TGTGCCAGCAGCTTAGTGGTGCGGGCAGGGACCCAGTACTTC.

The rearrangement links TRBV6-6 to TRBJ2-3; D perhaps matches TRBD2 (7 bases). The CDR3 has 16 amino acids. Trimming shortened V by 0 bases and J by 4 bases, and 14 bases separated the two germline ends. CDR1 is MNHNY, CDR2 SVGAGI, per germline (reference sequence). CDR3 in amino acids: CASSYSRGAGSDTQYF. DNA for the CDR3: TGTGCCAGCAGTTACTCCCGGGGGGCAGGGTCAGATACGCAGTATTTT.

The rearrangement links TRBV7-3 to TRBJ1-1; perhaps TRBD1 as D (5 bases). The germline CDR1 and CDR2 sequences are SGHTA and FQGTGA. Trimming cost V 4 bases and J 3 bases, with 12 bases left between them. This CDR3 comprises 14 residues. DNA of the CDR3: TGTGCCAGCAGCTCTCAGGGAAGGGACACTGAAGCTTTCTTT. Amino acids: CASSSQGRDTEAFF. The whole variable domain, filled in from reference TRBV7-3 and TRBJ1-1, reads GAGVSQTPSNKVTEKGKYVELRCDPISGHTALYWYRQSLGQGPEFLIYFQGTGAADDSGLPNDRFFAVRPEGSVSTLKIQRTERGDSAVYLCASSSQGRDTEAFFGQGTRLTVV.

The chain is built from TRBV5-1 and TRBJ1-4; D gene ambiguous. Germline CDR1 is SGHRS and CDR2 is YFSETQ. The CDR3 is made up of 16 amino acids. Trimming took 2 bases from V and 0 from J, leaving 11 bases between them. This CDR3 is CASSFTHISTNEKLFF. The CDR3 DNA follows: TGCGCCAGCAGCTTTACACATATTTCAACTAATGAAAAACTGTTTTTT.

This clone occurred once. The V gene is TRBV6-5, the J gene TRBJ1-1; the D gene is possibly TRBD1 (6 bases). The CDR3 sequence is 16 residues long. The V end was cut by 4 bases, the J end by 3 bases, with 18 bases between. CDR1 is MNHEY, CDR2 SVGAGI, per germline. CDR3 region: CASSFLKAQGYTEAFF. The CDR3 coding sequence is TGTGCCAGCAGTTTTCTTAAAGCCCAGGGGTACACTGAAGCTTTCTTT.

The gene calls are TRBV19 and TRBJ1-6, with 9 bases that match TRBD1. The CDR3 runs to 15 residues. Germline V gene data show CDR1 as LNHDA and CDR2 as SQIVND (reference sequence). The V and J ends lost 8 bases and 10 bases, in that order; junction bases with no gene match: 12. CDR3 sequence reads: CASRPGTGSGSPLHF. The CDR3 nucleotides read TGTGCCAGTCGTCCCGGGACAGGGTCCGGGTCACCCCTCCACTTT.

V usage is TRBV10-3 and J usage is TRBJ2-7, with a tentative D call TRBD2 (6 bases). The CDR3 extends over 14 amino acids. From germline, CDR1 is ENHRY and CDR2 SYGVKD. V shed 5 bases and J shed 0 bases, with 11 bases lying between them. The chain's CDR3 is CAISQEGLSYEQYF. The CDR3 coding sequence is TGTGCCATCAGTCAGGAGGGGCTCTCCTACGAGCAGTACTTC.

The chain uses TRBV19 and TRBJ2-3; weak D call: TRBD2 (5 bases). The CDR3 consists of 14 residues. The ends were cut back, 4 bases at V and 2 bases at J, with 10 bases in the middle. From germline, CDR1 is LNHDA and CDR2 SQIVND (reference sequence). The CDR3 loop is CASSTQRITDTQYF. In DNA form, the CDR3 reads TGTGCCAGTAGTACACAGCGGATCACAGATACGCAGTATTTT. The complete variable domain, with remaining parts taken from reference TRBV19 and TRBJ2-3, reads DGGITQSPKYLFRKEGQNVTLSCEQNLNHDAMYWYRQDPGQGLRLIYYSQIVNDFQKGDIAEGYSVSREKKESFPLTVTSAQKNPTAFYLCASSTQRITDTQYFGPGTRLTVL.

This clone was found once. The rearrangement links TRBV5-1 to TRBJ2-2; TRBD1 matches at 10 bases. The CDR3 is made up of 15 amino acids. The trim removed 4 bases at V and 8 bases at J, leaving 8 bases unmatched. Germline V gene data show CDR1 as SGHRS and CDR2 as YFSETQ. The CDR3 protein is CASSPGQGMFGELFF. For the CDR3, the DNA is TGCGCCAGCAGCCCGGGACAGGGGATGTTTGGGGAGCTGTTTTTT.

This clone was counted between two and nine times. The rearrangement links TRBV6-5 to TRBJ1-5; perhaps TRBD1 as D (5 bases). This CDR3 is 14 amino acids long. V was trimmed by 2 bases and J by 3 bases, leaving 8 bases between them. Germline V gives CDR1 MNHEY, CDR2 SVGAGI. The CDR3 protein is CASSYRQYNQPQHF. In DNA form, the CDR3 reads TGTGCCAGCAGTTACCGACAGTACAATCAGCCCCAGCATTTT.

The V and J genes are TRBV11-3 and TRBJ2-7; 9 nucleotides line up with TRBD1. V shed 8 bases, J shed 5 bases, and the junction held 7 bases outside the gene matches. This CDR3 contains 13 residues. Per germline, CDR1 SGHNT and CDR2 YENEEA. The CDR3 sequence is CASGTGYLHEQYF. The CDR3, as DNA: TGTGCCAGCGGGACAGGGTATCTTCACGAGCAGTACTTC.

This CDR3 reads CAGRRGEGGNQPQHF. In DNA, the CDR3 is TGTGCCGGGCGGAGGGGCGAGGGAGGCAATCAGCCCCAGCATTTT. The gene calls are TRBV6-5 and TRBJ1-5, with D possibly matching TRBD1 (5 bases). This CDR3 has 15 amino acids. The ends were cut back, 11 bases at V and 2 bases at J, with 19 bases in the middle. Germline assignment: CDR1 MNHEY and CDR2 SVGAGI.

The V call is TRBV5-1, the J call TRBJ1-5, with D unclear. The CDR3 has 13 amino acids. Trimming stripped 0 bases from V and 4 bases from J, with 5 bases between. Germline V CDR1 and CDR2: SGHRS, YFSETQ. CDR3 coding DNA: TGCGCCAGCAGCTTGGAACTAAATCAGCCCCAGCATTTT. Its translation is CASSLELNQPQHF.

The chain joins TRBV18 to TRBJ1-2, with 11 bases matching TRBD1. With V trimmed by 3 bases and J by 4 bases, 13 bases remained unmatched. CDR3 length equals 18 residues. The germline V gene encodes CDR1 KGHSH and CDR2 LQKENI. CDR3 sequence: CASSPLRTGGLFSYGYTF. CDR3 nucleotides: TGTGCCAGCTCACCGCTTCGGACAGGGGGCTTGTTTAGCTATGGCTACACCTTC.

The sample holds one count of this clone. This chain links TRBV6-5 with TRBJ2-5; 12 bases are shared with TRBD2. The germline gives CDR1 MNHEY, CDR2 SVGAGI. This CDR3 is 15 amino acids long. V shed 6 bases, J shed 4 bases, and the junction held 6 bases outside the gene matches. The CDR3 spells CASSATSGSGETQYF. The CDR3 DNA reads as TGTGCCAGCAGCGCGACTAGCGGGAGTGGAGAGACCCAGTACTTC.

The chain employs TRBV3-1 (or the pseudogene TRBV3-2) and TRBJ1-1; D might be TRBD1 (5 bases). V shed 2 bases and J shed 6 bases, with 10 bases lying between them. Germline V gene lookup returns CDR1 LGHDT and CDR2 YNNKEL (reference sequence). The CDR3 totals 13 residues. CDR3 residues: CASSQSRGAEAFF. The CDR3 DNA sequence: TGTGCCAGCAGCCAATCTAGGGGTGCTGAAGCTTTCTTT.

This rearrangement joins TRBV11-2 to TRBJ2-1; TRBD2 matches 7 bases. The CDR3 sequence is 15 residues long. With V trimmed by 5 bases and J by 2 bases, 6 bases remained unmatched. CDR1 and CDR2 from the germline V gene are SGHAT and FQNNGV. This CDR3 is CASSRAGLTYNEQFF. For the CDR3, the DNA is TGTGCCAGCAGCCGGGCGGGACTAACCTACAATGAGCAGTTCTTC. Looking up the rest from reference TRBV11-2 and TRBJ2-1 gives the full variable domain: EAGVAQSPRYKIIEKRQSVAFWCNPISGHATLYWYQQILGQGPKLLIQFQNNGVVDDSQLPKDRFSAERLKGVDSTLKIQPAKLEDSAVYLCASSRAGLTYNEQFFGPGTRLTVL.

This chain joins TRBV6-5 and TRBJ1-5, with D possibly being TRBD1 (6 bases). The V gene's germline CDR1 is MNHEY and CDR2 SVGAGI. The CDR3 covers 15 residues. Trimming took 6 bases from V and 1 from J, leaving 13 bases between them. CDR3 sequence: CASSQGLSSNQPQHF. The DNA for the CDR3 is TGTGCCAGCAGCCAGGGGCTGTCCAGCAATCAGCCCCAGCATTTT.

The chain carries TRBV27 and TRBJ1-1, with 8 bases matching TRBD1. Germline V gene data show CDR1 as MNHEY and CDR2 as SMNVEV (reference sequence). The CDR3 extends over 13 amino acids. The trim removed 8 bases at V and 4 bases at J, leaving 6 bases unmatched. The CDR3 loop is CASVGQGRTEAFF. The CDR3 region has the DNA TGTGCCAGCGTAGGACAGGGACGCACTGAAGCTTTCTTT.

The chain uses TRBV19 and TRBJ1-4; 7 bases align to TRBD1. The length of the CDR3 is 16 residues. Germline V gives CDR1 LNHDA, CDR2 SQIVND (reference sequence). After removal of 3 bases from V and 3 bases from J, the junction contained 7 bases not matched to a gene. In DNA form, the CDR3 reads TGTGCCAGTAGTATTTCGGAGGGGGCGGCTAATGAAAAACTGTTTTTT. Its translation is CASSISEGAANEKLFF.

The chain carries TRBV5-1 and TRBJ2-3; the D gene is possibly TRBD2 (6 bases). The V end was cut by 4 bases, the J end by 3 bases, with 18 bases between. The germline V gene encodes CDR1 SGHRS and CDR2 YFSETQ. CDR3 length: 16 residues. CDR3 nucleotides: TGCGCCAGCAGCCCTCAGGAGACTAGTGGTACAGATACGCAGTATTTT. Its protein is CASSPQETSGTDTQYF.

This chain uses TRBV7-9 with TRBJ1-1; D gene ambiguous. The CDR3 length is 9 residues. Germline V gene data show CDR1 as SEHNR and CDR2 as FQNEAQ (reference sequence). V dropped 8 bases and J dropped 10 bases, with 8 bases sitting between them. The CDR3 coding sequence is TGTGCCAGCCGGGAGGGAGCTTTCTTT. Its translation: CASREGAFF.

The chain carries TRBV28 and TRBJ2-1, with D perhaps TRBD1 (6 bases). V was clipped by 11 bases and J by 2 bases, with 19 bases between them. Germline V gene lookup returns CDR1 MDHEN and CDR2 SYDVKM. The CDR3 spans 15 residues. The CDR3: CAAASSGAPYNEQFF. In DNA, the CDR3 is TGTGCCGCTGCGAGCTCAGGGGCACCCTACAATGAGCAGTTCTTC.

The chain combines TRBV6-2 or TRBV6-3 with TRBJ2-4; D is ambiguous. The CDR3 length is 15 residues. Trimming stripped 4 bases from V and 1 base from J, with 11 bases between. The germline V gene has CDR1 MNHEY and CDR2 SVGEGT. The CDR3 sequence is CASSSPNPAKNIQYF. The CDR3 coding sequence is TGTGCCAGCAGTTCCCCCAATCCCGCCAAAAACATTCAGTACTTC.

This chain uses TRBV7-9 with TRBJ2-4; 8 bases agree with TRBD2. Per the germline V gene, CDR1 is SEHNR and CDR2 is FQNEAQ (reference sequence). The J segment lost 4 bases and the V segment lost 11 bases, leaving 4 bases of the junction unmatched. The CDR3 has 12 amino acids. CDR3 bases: TGTGCCGTAGCGGGACAAAAAAACATTCAGTACTTC. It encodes CAVAGQKNIQYF.

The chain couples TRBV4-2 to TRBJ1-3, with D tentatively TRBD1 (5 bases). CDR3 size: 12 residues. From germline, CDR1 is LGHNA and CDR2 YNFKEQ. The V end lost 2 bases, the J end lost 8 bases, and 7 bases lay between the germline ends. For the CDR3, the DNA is TGTGCCAGCAGCCAACAGGGCGACACCATATATTTT. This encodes CASSQQGDTIYF.

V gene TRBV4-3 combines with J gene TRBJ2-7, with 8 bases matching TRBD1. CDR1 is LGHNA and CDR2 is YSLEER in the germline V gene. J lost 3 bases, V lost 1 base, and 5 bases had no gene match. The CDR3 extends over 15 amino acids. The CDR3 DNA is TGCGCCAGCAGCCAAGGCAAAGGGACAGGCTACGAGCAGTACTTC. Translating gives CASSQGKGTGYEQYF.

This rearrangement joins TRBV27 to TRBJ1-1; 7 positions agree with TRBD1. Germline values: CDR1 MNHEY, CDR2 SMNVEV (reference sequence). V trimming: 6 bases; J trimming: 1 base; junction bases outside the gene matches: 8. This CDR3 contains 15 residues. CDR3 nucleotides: TGTGCCAGCAGACAACAGGGGTTGAGGAACACTGAAGCTTTCTTT. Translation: CASRQQGLRNTEAFF.